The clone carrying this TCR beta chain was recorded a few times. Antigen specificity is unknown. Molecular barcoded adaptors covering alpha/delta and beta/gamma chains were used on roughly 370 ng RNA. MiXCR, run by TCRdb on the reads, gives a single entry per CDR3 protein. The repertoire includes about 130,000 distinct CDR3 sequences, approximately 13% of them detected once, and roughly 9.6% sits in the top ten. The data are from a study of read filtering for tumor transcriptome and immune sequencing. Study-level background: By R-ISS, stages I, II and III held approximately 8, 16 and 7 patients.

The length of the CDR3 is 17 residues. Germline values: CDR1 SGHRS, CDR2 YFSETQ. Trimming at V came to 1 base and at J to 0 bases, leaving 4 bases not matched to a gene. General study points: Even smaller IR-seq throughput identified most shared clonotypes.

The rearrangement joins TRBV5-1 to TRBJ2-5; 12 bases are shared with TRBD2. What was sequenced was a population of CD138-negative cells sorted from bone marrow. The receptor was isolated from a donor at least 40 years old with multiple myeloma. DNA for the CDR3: TGCGCCAGCAGCTTGAATGGACTAGCGGGGTACCAAGAGACCCAGTACTTC. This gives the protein CASSLNGLAGYQETQYF.